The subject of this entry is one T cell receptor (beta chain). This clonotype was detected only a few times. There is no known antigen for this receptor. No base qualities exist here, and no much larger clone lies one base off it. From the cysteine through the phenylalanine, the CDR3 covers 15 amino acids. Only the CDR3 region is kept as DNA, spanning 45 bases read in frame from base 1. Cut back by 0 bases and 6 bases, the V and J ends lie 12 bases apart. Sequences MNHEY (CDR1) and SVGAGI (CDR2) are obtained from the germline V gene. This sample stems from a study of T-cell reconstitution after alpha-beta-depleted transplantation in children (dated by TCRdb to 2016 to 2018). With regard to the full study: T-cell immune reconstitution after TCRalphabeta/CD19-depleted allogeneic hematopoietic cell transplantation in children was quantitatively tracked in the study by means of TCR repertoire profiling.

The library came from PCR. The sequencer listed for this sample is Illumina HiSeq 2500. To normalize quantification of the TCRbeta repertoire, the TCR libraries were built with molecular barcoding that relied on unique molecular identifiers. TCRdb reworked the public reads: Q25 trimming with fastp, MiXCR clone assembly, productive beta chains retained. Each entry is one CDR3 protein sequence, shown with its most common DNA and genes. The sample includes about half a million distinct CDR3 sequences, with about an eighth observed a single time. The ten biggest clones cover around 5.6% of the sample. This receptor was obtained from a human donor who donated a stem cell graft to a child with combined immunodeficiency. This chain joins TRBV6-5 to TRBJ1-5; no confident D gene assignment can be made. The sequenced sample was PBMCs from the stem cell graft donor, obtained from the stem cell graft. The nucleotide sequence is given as TGTGCCAGCAGTTACTCGTCAGGATGGTTTCAGCCCCAGCATTTT. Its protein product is CASSYSSGWFQPQHF.